These 32 T cell receptor beta chains were sequenced from one sample in a study of T-cell memory formation after mild COVID-19. Each CDR3 protein gets one entry after TCRdb re-called the 5' RACE reads with MiXCR. Of 400,000 or so distinct CDR3 sequences listed, under 25% are singletons. Sequenced sample: PBMCs or a T cell subset sorted from them (not recorded which). Receptors were obtained from an adult woman who had mild COVID-19 (a few samples of this study predate the infection). Cell type and time point are not known.

The rearrangement uses TRBV20-1 and TRBJ1-1, with D possibly matching TRBD1 (5 bases). There are 14 residues in the CDR3. CDR1 and CDR2 (germline): DFQATT, SNEGSKA (reference sequence). Trimming removed 3 bases at V and 1 base at J, with 12 bases between. The CDR3 loop reads CSASWRGTNTEAFF. The CDR3 DNA sequence: TGCAGTGCTAGCTGGCGAGGGACGAACACTGAAGCTTTCTTT.

This clonotype was recorded at least ten times. The chain combines TRBV18 with TRBJ1-1, with D perhaps TRBD1 (5 bases). The V gene lost 4 bases and the J gene lost 6 bases, with 9 bases spanning the gap. There are 12 residues in the CDR3. Germline V gene sequence: CDR1 KGHSH, CDR2 LQKENI. The CDR3 loop is CASSRRDPEAFF. In nucleotides, the CDR3 is TGTGCCAGCTCACGCCGGGACCCTGAAGCTTTCTTT. Full variable domain (outside the CDR3, taken from reference TRBV18 and TRBJ1-1): NAGVMQNPRHLVRRRGQEARLRCSPMKGHSHVYWYRQLPEEGLKFMVYLQKENIIDESGMPKERFSAEFPKEGPSILRIQQVVRGDSAAYFCASSRRDPEAFFGQGTRLTVV.

The chain joins TRBV12-3 or TRBV12-4 to TRBJ2-2; 7 positions agree with TRBD1. V was pared by 7 bases and J by 0 bases, with 11 bases of the junction left unmatched. The CDR3 spans 17 residues. The CDR3: CASTLGGTASNTGELFF. The CDR3 DNA reads TGTGCCAGCACCCTTGGTGGGACAGCTTCGAACACCGGGGAGCTGTTTTTT.

This clonotype was observed a few times. This rearrangement joins TRBV6-5 to TRBJ2-5; 8 nucleotides line up with TRBD1. The CDR3 is made up of 13 amino acids. V was clipped by 6 bases and J by 5 bases; unmatched bases: 5. CDR1 MNHEY and CDR2 SVGAGI come from the germline V gene. CDR3 DNA: TGTGCCAGCAGCTGGACAGGGTTCGAGACCCAGTACTTC. Translation gives CASSWTGFETQYF.

The table lists this clonotype with a few counts. The CDR3 DNA reads TGTGCCACTAAGAGAGCGGGGGGCCTTGGGGCCAACGTCCTGACTTTC. Translation gives CATKRAGGLGANVLTF. V gene TRBV6-5 combines with J gene TRBJ2-6; 9 bases align to TRBD2. J gave up 3 bases and V 10 bases, and 10 bases lay outside the gene matches. Germline CDR1 is MNHEY and CDR2 is SVGAGI. CDR3 length: 16 residues.

Many counts were recorded for this clonotype. The chain recombines TRBV5-5 with TRBJ2-3, with a tentative D call TRBD1 (5 bases). V gave up 2 bases and J gave up 0 bases, with 7 bases separating them. The CDR3 is 14 residues long. Per the germline V gene, CDR1 is SGHKS and CDR2 is YYEKEE (reference sequence). CDR3 in DNA: TGTGCCAGCAGCTTAGGGGTTAGCACAGATACGCAGTATTTT. Translating it yields CASSLGVSTDTQYF.

The rearrangement uses TRBV20-1 and TRBJ2-1; TRBD2 agrees at 8 bases. Trimming removed 0 bases from V and 6 bases from J; junction bases left unmatched: 13. CDR1 and CDR2 (germline): DFQATT, SNEGSKA (reference sequence). CDR3 length: 17 amino acids. Here the CDR3 DNA reads TGCAGTGCTAGAGATGTAGGGGCGGGGGGACCGTTCAATGAGCAGTTCTTC. Translated: CSARDVGAGGPFNEQFF.

The rearrangement joins TRBV3-1 to TRBJ2-1, with D possibly matching TRBD1 (6 bases). The germline V and J ends were trimmed by 1 base and 2 bases, with 12 bases remaining between them. The CDR3 is made up of 16 amino acids. Germline CDR1 reads LGHDT; CDR2 reads YNNKEL (reference sequence). The CDR3 DNA follows: TGTGCCAGCAGCCAAGGATTGGACAGACCCTACAATGAGCAGTTCTTC. The encoded protein is CASSQGLDRPYNEQFF.

This sequence joins TRBV29-1 and TRBJ2-7; possible D gene TRBD1, 5 bases. This CDR3 region has 12 residues. Trimming shortened V by 6 bases and J by 6 bases, and 15 bases separated the two germline ends. The V gene's germline CDR1 is SQVTM and CDR2 ANQGSEA. The CDR3 loop reads CSVRVPGGEQYF. Written as DNA, the CDR3 is TGCAGCGTCAGGGTCCCGGGTGGCGAGCAGTACTTC.

The V and J genes are TRBV5-1 and TRBJ1-5; D is uncertain. Per the germline V gene, CDR1 is SGHRS and CDR2 is YFSETQ. CDR3 size: 14 residues. The V end lost 1 base, the J end lost 4 bases, and 9 bases lay between the germline ends. The CDR3 sequence is CASSLNSPNQPQHF. DNA for the CDR3: TGCGCCAGCAGCTTGAACAGTCCGAATCAGCCCCAGCATTTT.

This clonotype was seen more than once but under ten times. The chain combines TRBV29-1 with TRBJ2-1; weak D call: TRBD2 (5 bases). V was pared by 7 bases and J by 12 bases, with 13 bases between. The CDR3 extends over 10 amino acids. Germline-derived CDR1 and CDR2 are SQVTM and ANQGSEA. CDR3 sequence: CSGTGERQFF. As DNA, the CDR3 is TGCAGCGGGACCGGGGAGAGGCAGTTCTTC.

This clonotype was counted between two and nine times. The gene calls are TRBV29-1 and TRBJ1-2; TRBD1 matches at 10 bases. This CDR3 region has 16 residues. The J segment lost 0 bases and the V segment lost 4 bases, leaving 8 bases of the junction unmatched. Germline V gene sequence: CDR1 SQVTM, CDR2 ANQGSEA. The CDR3 bases are TGCAGCGTTGGGGGGGACAGGGGAATTTCTAACTATGGCTACACCTTC. It translates to CSVGGDRGISNYGYTF. The full variable domain, its missing parts supplied by reference TRBV29-1 and TRBJ1-2, is SAVISQKPSRDICQRGTSLTIQCQVDSQVTMMFWYRQQPGQSLTLIATANQGSEATYESGFVIDKFPISRPNLTFSTLTVSNMSPEDSSIYLCSVGGDRGISNYGYTFGSGTRLTVV.

The sample holds a few counts of this clonotype. The chain uses TRBV19 and TRBJ1-6; D is unresolved. V was shortened by 3 bases and J by 5 bases, with 8 bases between the two germline ends. Per the germline V gene, CDR1 is LNHDA and CDR2 is SQIVND (reference sequence). The CDR3 totals 14 residues. The DNA for the CDR3 is TGTGCCAGTAGTATCGGGAGAAATAATTCACCCCTCCACTTT. Translated: CASSIGRNNSPLHF.

This clonotype was seen many times. The chain recombines TRBV5-1 with TRBJ2-5, with TRBD1 matching 12 bases. This CDR3 comprises 16 residues. The V gene's germline CDR1 is SGHRS and CDR2 YFSETQ. The V gene end was trimmed by 5 bases and the J gene end by 4 bases; junction bases not matched to a gene: 9. This CDR3 reads CASSSGTGGVGETQYF. The DNA for the CDR3 is TGCGCCAGCAGTTCTGGGACAGGGGGCGTCGGAGAGACCCAGTACTTC.

V gene TRBV4-3 combines with J gene TRBJ2-1; D is tentatively TRBD1 or TRBD2 (5 bases each). There are 12 residues in the CDR3. The germline gives CDR1 LGHNA, CDR2 YSLEER. V was cut by 1 base and J by 10 bases, with 8 bases left in between. CDR3 nucleotides: TGCGCCAGCAGCCAAGTTGGGACGGAGCAGTTCTTC. Translation gives CASSQVGTEQFF.

This clonotype has more than one count but fewer than ten. The chain combines TRBV6-1 with TRBJ1-1; D unclear. Germline lookup yields CDR1 MNHNS and CDR2 SASEGT. V was clipped by 4 bases and J by 3 bases, with 9 bases between them. The CDR3 covers 13 residues. CDR3 in amino acids: CASSVGRYTEAFF. For the CDR3, the DNA is TGTGCCAGCAGTGTCGGCAGATACACTGAAGCTTTCTTT.

This clonotype was counted only a few times. The V call is TRBV30, the J call TRBJ2-3; 9 bases line up with TRBD2. V shed 0 bases and J 0 bases; nucleotides not matched to a gene: 13. CDR1 is GTSNPN and CDR2 is SVGIG in the germline V gene (reference sequence). This CDR3 spans 19 amino acids. CDR3 residues: CAWSVILGREGSSTDTQYF. The DNA for the CDR3 is TGTGCCTGGAGTGTAATCCTGGGGCGGGAGGGCTCCAGCACAGATACGCAGTATTTT.

This clonotype was counted many times. The CDR3 loop reads CASRTTSGRADEQYF. In nucleotides, the CDR3 is TGTGCCAGCCGAACTACTAGCGGGAGGGCCGACGAGCAGTACTTC. The V gene is TRBV7-2, the J gene TRBJ2-7; 13 nucleotides line up with TRBD2. This CDR3 has 15 residues. Germline V gene data show CDR1 as SGHTA and CDR2 as FQGNSA. V was clipped by 8 bases and J by 5 bases; unmatched bases: 9.

The chain couples TRBV4-3 to TRBJ2-3, with D maybe TRBD2 (6 bases). Trimming pared 2 bases from V and 3 bases from J, leaving 12 bases between. This CDR3 has 15 amino acids. Germline lookup yields CDR1 LGHNA and CDR2 YSLEER. Here the CDR3 reads CASSQNGRGTDTQYF. The CDR3, as DNA: TGCGCCAGCAGCCAAAACGGGAGAGGAACAGATACGCAGTATTTT.

The table lists this clonotype with a few counts. This chain joins TRBV2 and TRBJ2-5, with D maybe TRBD1 (5 bases). The CDR3 sequence is 15 residues long. The V gene's germline CDR1 is SNHLY and CDR2 FYNNEI. Deletions cut 4 bases from V and 5 bases from J, with 17 bases between. In nucleotides, the CDR3 is TGTGCCAGCAGTGCCGGACAAAGCATGTGGGAGACCCAGTACTTC. It codes for CASSAGQSMWETQYF.

This chain joins TRBV2 and TRBJ2-7; D assignment may be TRBD1 or TRBD2 (5 bases each). Trimming cost V 8 bases and J 1 base, with 12 bases left between them. The CDR3 contains 13 residues. The V gene's germline CDR1 is SNHLY and CDR2 FYNNEI. The CDR3 sequence is CASGGRVSYEQYF. The CDR3 DNA reads TGTGCCAGCGGGGGTCGGGTGTCCTACGAGCAGTACTTC.

The rearrangement joins TRBV7-8 to TRBJ2-6, with TRBD1 identical over 8 bases. J was trimmed by 2 bases and V by 2 bases; bases with no gene match: 14. The germline gives CDR1 SGHVS, CDR2 FQNEAQ. This CDR3 is 20 amino acids long. Here the CDR3 DNA reads TGTGCCAGCAGCTTATCAAATCAAGGAACACAGGGGGCTGGGGCCAACGTCCTGACTTTC. Protein sequence: CASSLSNQGTQGAGANVLTF.

The genes are TRBV3-1 and TRBJ1-2; D unresolved. This CDR3 has 14 amino acids. Trimming left V 1 base short and J 5 bases short, with 11 bases between. The germline gives CDR1 LGHDT, CDR2 YNNKEL (reference sequence). CDR3: CASSQGSGPYGYTF. The CDR3 DNA is TGTGCCAGCAGCCAAGGGTCCGGGCCTTATGGCTACACCTTC.

This clonotype was counted only a few times. The chain has TRBV19 and TRBJ2-7; 10 bases are a match to TRBD2. Germline loops: CDR1 LNHDA, CDR2 SQIVND (reference sequence). The CDR3 runs to 15 residues. Germline trimming cut 5 bases from V and 5 bases from J; bases unmatched to any gene: 9. CDR3 nucleotides: TGTGCCAGTAGTCCGGCTAGCGGGAGTACCCACGAGCAGTACTTC. This encodes CASSPASGSTHEQYF.

This clonotype was seen more than once but under ten times. The chain uses TRBV11-1 and TRBJ2-1; 10 nucleotides align to TRBD2. Trimming removed 5 bases from V and 6 bases from J; junction bases left unmatched: 7. Germline loops: CDR1 SGHAT, CDR2 FQDESV (reference sequence). The CDR3 is made up of 15 amino acids. The CDR3, as DNA: TGTGCCAGCAGCCCCGTGGCTAGCGGGAGCAATGAGCAGTTCTTC. It codes for CASSPVASGSNEQFF.

Remarks on this clonotype: A much larger clone sits a single nucleotide away, making a read error possible. The chain uses TRBV7-9 and TRBJ2-3; D perhaps matches TRBD1 (5 bases). Looked up from germline, CDR1 is SEHNR and CDR2 is FQNEAQ (reference sequence). Trimming shortened V by 4 bases and J by 2 bases, and 13 bases separated the two germline ends. The CDR3 runs to 15 residues. The CDR3 here is CASSSVCRDTDTQYF. The CDR3 DNA reads TGTGCCAGCAGCTCTGTGTGCAGGGACACAGATACGCAGTATTTT.

Details on this clonotype: Given the absence of the conserved phenylalanine or tryptophan at the CDR3 end, a read error is likely. The rearrangement uses TRBV5-1 and TRBJ2-7; tentative D call: TRBD2 (7 bases). The CDR3 contains 14 residues. The germline V gene has CDR1 SGHRS and CDR2 YFSETQ. V shed 4 bases and J shed 2 bases, with 13 bases lying between them. Written as DNA, the CDR3 is TGCGCCAGCAGCCGAGGGGGGGAAACCTACGAGCAGTACTCC. Residues: CASSRGGETYEQYS.

The chain has TRBV24-1 and TRBJ2-3; tentative D call: TRBD2 (6 bases). This CDR3 is built from 15 residues. V shed 3 bases and J shed 5 bases, with 14 bases lying between them. Germline CDR1 reads KGHDR; CDR2 reads SFDVKD. Here the CDR3 DNA reads TGTGCCACCAGTGATCCCAGCCGGCGGGGAGATACGCAGTATTTT. Amino acid sequence: CATSDPSRRGDTQYF.

This clonotype showed up just a few times. The V call is TRBV19, the J call TRBJ2-3, with a tentative D call TRBD1 (5 bases). With 5 bases removed from V and 2 bases from J, the gap between germline ends came to 8 bases. The CDR3 has 13 residues. Germline CDR1 and CDR2: LNHDA and SQIVND (reference sequence). CDR3 nucleotides: TGTGCCAGTAGTTCGACAGACACAGATACGCAGTATTTT. Residues: CASSSTDTDTQYF.

V gene TRBV12-5 combines with J gene TRBJ2-1; weak D call: TRBD1 (5 bases). Per the germline V gene, CDR1 is LGHNT and CDR2 is FRNRAP. V was trimmed by 0 bases and J by 12 bases, leaving 12 bases between them. CDR3 length equals 13 residues. Here the CDR3 DNA reads TGTGCTAGTGGTTTGGTAGGGGCTAGTCCGCAGTTCTTC. Its translation: CASGLVGASPQFF. Full variable domain (outside the CDR3, taken from reference TRBV12-5 and TRBJ2-1): DARVTQTPRHKVTEMGQEVTMRCQPILGHNTVFWYRQTMMQGLELLAYFRNRAPLDDSGMPKDRFSAEMPDATLATLKIQPSEPRDSAVYFCASGLVGASPQFFGPGTRLTVL.

This chain's CDR3 is CSVGRGYNEQFF. The CDR3 DNA sequence: TGCAGCGTTGGCCGGGGGTACAATGAGCAGTTCTTC. The chain has TRBV29-1 and TRBJ2-1; TRBD2 might be the D (6 bases). Per the germline V gene, CDR1 is SQVTM and CDR2 is ANQGSEA. Trimming shortened V by 4 bases and J by 4 bases, and 8 bases separated the two germline ends. The CDR3 runs 12 residues.

V is TRBV12-3 or TRBV12-4 and J is TRBJ1-4; 10 bases agree with TRBD1. The CDR3 contains 14 residues. The trim removed 6 bases at V and 11 bases at J, leaving 9 bases unmatched. The CDR3 DNA is TGTGCCAGCAGCTATCGGACAGGGGGGGAGAAACTGTTTTTT. Translated, it gives CASSYRTGGEKLFF.